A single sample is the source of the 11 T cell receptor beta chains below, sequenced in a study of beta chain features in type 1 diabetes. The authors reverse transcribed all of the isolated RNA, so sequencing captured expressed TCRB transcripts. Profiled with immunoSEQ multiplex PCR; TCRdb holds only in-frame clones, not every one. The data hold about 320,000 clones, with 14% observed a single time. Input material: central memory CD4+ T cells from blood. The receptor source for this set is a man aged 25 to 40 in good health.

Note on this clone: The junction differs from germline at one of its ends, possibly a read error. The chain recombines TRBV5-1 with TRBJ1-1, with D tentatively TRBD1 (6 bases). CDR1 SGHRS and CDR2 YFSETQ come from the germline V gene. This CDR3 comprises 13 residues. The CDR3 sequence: CASSPGGRTEAFF. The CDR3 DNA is TGTGCCAGCAGCCCGGGGGGCAGAACTGAAGCTTTCTTT. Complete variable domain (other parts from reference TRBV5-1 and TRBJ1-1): KAGVTQTPRYLIKTRGQQVTLSCSPISGHRSVSWYQQTPGQGLQFLFEYFSETQRNKGNFPGRFSGRQFSNSRSEMNVSTLELGDSALYLCASSPGGRTEAFFGQGTRLTVV.

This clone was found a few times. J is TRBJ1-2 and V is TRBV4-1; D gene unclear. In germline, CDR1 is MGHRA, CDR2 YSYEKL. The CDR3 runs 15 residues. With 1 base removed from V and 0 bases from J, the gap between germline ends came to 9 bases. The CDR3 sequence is CASSQVTSSNYGYTF. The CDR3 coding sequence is TGCGCCAGCAGCCAAGTTACCTCCTCTAACTATGGCTACACCTTC.

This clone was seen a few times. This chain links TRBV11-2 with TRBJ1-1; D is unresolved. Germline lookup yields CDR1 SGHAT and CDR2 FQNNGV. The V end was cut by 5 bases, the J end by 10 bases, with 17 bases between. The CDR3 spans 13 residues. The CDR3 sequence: CASSQADRWAAFF. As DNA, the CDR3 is TGTGCCAGCAGCCAAGCGGATCGATGGGCAGCTTTCTTT.

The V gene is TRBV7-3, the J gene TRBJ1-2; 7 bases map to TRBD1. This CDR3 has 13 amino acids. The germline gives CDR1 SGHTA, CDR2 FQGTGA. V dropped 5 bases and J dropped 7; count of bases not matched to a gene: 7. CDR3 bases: TGTGCCAGCAGCGAACAGGGGCGAGGTGGCTACACCTTC. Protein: CASSEQGRGGYTF.

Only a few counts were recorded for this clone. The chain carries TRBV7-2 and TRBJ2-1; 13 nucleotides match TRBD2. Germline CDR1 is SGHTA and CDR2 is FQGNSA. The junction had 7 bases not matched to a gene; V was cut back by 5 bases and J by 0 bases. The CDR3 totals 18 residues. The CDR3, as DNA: TGTGCCAGCAGCCCGAGGACTAGCGGGAGAAGCTCCTACAATGAGCAGTTCTTC. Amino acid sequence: CASSPRTSGRSSYNEQFF.

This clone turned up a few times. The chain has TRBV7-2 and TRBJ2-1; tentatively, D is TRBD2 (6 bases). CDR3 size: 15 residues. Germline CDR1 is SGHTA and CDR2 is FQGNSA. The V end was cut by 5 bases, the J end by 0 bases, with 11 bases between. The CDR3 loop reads CASSLLGGSYNEQFF. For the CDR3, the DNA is TGTGCCAGCAGCCTCCTCGGGGGCTCCTACAATGAGCAGTTCTTC.

The CDR3 coding sequence is TGCGCCAGCAACACCGGGACAGAAAATGAAAAACTGTTTTTT. It is translated as CASNTGTENEKLFF. The chain employs TRBV5-1 and TRBJ1-4; 7 nucleotides line up with TRBD1. The CDR3 is 14 amino acids. Germline assignment: CDR1 SGHRS and CDR2 YFSETQ. J lost 5 bases, V lost 6 bases, and 7 bases had no gene match.

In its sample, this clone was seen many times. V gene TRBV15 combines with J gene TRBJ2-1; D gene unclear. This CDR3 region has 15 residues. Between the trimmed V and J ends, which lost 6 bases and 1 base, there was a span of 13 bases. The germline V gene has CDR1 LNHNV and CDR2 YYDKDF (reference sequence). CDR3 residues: CATSGESESYNEQFF. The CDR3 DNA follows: TGTGCCACCAGTGGCGAGTCCGAGTCCTACAATGAGCAGTTCTTC. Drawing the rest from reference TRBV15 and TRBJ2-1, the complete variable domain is DAMVIQNPRYQVTQFGKPVTLSCSQTLNHNVMYWYQQKSSQAPKLLFHYYDKDFNNEADTPDNFQSRRPNTSFCFLDIRSPGLGDTAMYLCATSGESESYNEQFFGPGTRLTVL.

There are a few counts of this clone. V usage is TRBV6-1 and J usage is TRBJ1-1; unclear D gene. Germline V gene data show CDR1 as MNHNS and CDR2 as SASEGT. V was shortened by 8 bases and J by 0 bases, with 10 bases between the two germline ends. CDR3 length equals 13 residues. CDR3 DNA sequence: TGTGCCAGCTCCTTGACCCTGAACACTGAAGCTTTCTTT. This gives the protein CASSLTLNTEAFF.

Written as DNA, the CDR3 is TGTGCCAGCAGCTTAGCGGCGGGCCCACCGGGAGCTTTCTTT. It yields the protein CASSLAAGPPGAFF. This chain joins TRBV7-7 and TRBJ1-1; D is undetermined. The CDR3 runs to 14 residues. V was cut by 0 bases and J by 10 bases, with 15 bases left in between. The germline CDR1 and CDR2 sequences are SSHAT and FNYEAQ (reference sequence).

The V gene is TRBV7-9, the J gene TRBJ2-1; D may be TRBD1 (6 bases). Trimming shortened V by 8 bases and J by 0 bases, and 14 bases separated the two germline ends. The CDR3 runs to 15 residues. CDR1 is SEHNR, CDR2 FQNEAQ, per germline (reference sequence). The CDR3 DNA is TGTGCCAGCCGATCAAGGGGGAGCTCCTACAATGAGCAGTTCTTC. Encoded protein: CASRSRGSSYNEQFF. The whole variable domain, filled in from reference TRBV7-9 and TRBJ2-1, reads DTGVSQNPRHKITKRGQNVTFRCDPISEHNRLYWYRQTLGQGPEFLTYFQNEAQLEKSRLLSDRFSAERPKGSFSTLEIQRTEQGDSAMYLCASRSRGSSYNEQFFGPGTRLTVL.